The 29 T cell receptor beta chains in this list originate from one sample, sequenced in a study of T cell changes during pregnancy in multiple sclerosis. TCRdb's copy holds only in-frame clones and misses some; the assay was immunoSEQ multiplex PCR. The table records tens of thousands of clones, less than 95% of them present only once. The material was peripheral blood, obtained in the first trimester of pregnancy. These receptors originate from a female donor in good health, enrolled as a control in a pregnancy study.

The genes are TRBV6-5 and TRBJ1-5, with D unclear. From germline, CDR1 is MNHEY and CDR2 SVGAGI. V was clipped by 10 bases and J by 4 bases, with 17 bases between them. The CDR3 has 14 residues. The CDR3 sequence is CATRPPGGNQPQHF. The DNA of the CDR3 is TGTGCCACTCGTCCTCCTGGAGGGAATCAGCCCCAGCATTTT.

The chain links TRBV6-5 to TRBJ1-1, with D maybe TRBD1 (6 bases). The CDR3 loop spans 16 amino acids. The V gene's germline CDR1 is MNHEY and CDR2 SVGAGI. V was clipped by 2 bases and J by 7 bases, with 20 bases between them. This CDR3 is CASSYDTDSPPLEAFF. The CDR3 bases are TGTGCCAGCAGTTACGATACGGACAGTCCTCCCCTTGAAGCTTTCTTT.

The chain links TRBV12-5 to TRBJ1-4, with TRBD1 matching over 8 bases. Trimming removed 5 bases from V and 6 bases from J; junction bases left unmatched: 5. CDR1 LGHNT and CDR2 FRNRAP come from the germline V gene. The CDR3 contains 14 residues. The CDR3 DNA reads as TGTGCTAGTGGTACTGACAGGGGCGATGAAAAACTGTTTTTT. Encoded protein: CASGTDRGDEKLFF.

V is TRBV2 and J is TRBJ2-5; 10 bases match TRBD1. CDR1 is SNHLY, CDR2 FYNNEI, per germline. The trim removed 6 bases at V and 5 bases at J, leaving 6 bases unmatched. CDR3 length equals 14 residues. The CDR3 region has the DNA TGTGCCAGCAGAGACCGGACAGGGGGGGAGACCCAGTACTTC. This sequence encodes CASRDRTGGETQYF.

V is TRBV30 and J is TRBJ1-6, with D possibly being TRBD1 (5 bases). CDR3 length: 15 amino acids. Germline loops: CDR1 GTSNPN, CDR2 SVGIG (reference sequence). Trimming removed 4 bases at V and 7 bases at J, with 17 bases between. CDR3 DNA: TGTGCCTGGACAACGGGGCAGGGACTCAATTCACCCCTCCACTTT. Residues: CAWTTGQGLNSPLHF.

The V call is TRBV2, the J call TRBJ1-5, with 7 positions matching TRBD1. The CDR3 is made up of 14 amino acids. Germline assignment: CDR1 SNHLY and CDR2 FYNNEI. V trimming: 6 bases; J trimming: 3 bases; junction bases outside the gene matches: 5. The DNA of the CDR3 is TGTGCCAGCAGAGAGACAGGGACCAATCAGCCCCAGCATTTT. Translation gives CASRETGTNQPQHF.

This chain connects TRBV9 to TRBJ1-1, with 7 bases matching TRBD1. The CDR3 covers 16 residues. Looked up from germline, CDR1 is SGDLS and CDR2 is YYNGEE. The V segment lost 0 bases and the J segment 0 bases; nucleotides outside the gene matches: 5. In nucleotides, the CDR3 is TGTGCCAGCAGCGTAGCTGGGGACAGCCTGAACACTGAAGCTTTCTTT. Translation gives CASSVAGDSLNTEAFF. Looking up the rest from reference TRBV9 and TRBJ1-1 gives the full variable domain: DSGVTQTPKHLITATGQRVTLRCSPRSGDLSVYWYQQSLDQGLQFLIQYYNGEERAKGNILERFSAQQFPDLHSELNLSSLELGDSALYFCASSVAGDSLNTEAFFGQGTRLTVV.

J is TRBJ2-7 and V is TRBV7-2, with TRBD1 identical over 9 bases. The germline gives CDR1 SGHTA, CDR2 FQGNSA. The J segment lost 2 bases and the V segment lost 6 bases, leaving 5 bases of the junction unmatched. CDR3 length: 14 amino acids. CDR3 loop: CASRPGQGPYEQYF. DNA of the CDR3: TGTGCCAGCAGGCCGGGACAGGGTCCCTACGAGCAGTACTTC.

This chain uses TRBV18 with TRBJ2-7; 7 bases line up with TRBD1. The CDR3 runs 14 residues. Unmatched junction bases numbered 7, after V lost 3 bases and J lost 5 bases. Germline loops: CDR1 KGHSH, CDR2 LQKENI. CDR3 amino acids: CASSPQTGLNEQYF. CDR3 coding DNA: TGTGCCAGCTCACCCCAGACAGGGTTAAACGAGCAGTACTTC.

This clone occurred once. This CDR3 is CASSYGGAFWYGYTF. The CDR3 DNA reads as TGTGCCAGCAGTTACGGGGGCGCCTTTTGGTATGGCTACACCTTC. The V and J genes are TRBV6-5 and TRBJ1-2, with D perhaps TRBD1 (6 bases). V lost 2 bases, J lost 5 bases, and 15 bases lay in between. Germline CDR1 reads MNHEY; CDR2 reads SVGAGI. The CDR3 consists of 15 residues.

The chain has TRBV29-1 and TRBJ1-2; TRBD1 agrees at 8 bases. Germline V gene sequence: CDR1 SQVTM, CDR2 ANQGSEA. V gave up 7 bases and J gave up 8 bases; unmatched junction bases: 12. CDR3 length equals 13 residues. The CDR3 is CSAQDRASSGYTF. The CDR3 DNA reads TGCAGCGCCCAGGACAGGGCGAGTTCGGGCTACACCTTC.

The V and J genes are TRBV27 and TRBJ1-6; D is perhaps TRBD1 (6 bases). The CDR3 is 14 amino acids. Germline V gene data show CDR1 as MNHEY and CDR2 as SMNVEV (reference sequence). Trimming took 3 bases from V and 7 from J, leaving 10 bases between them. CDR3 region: CASSLSTGNSPLHF. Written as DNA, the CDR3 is TGTGCCAGCAGTTTGTCGACAGGAAATTCACCCCTCCACTTT.

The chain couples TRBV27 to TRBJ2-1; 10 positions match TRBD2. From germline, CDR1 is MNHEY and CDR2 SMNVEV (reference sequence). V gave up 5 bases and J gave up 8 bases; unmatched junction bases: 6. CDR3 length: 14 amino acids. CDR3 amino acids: CASSLQRGGDEQFF. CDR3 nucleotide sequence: TGTGCCAGCAGTCTGCAGCGGGGGGGCGATGAGCAGTTCTTC.

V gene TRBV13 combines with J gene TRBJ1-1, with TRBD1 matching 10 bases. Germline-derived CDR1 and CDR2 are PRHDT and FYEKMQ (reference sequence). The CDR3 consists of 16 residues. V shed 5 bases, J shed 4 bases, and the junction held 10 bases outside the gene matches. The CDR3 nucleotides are TGTGCCAGCAGCCCCCGACAGGGGGCCGCGGTCACTGAAGCTTTCTTT. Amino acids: CASSPRQGAAVTEAFF.

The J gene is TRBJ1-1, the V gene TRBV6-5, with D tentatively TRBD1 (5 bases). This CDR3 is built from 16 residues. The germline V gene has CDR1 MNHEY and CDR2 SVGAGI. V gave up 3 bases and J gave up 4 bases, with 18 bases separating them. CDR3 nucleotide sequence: TGTGCCAGCAGTTATGGGAGGACAACCGTCTCCACTGAAGCTTTCTTT. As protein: CASSYGRTTVSTEAFF.

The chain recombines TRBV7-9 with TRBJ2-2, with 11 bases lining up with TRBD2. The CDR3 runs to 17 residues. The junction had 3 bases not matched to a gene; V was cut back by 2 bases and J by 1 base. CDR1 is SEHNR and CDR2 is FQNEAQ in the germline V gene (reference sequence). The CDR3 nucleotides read TGTGCCAGCAGCTTAAGACTAGCGGGGTTGAACACCGGGGAGCTGTTTTTT. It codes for CASSLRLAGLNTGELFF.

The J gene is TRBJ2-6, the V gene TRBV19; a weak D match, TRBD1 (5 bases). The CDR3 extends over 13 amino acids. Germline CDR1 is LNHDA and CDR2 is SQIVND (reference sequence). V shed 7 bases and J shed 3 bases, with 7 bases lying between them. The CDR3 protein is CASTGIGANVLTF. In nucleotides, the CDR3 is TGTGCCAGTACAGGGATTGGGGCCAACGTCCTGACTTTC.

DNA for the CDR3: TGCGCCAGCAGCCAGGGGGACAGGATAACTAACTATGGCTACACCTTC. The encoded protein is CASSQGDRITNYGYTF. This chain uses TRBV4-3 with TRBJ1-2, with 8 bases fitting TRBD1. V was clipped by 3 bases and J by 0 bases; unmatched bases: 6. The CDR3 is 16 residues long. CDR1 and CDR2 from the germline V gene are LGHNA and YSLEER.

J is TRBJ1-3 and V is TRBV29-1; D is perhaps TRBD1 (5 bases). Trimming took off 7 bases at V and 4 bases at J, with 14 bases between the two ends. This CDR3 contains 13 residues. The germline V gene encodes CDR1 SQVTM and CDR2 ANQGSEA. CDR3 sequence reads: CSAEGIAGNTIYF. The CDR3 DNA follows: TGCAGCGCGGAGGGGATAGCAGGAAACACCATATATTTT.

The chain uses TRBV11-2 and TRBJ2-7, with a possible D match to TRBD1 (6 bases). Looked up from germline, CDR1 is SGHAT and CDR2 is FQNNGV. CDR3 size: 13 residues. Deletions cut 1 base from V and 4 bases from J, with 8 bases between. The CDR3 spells CASSLGGGYEQYF. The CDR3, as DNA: TGTGCCAGCAGCTTAGGAGGGGGATACGAGCAGTACTTC.

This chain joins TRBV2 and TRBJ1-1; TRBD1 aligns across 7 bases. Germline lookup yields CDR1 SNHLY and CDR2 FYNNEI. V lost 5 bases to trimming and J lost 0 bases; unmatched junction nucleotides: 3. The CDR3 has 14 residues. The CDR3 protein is CASSWDRMNTEAFF. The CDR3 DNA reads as TGTGCCAGCAGTTGGGACAGAATGAACACTGAAGCTTTCTTT.

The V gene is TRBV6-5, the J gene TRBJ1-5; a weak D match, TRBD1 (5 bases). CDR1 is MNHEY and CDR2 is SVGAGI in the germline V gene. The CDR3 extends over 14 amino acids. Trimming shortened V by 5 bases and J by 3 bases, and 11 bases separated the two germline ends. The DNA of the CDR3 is TGTGCCAGCAGTCGAGACAGTATCAATCAGCCCCAGCATTTT. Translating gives CASSRDSINQPQHF.

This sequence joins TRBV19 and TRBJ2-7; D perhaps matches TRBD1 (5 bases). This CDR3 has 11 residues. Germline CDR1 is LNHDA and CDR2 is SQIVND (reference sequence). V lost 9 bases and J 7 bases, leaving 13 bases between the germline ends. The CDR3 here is CASGRDHEQYF. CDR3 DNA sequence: TGTGCCAGCGGCAGGGATCATGAGCAGTACTTC. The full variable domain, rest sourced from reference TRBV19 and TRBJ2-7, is DGGITQSPKYLFRKEGQNVTLSCEQNLNHDAMYWYRQDPGQGLRLIYYSQIVNDFQKGDIAEGYSVSREKKESFPLTVTSAQKNPTAFYLCASGRDHEQYFGPGTRLTVT.

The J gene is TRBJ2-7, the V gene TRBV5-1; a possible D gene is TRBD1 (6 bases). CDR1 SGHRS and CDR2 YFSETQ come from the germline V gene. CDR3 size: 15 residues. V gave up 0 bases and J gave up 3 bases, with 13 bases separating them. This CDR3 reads CASSLDQRGYYEQYF. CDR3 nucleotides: TGCGCCAGCAGCTTGGACCAGAGGGGGTACTACGAGCAGTACTTC.

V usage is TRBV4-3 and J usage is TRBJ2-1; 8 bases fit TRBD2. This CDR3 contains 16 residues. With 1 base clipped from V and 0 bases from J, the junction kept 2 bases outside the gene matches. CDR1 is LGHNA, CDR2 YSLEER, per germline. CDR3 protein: CASSQAGGGSYNEQFF. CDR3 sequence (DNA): TGCGCCAGCAGCCAAGCGGGGGGGGGCTCCTACAATGAGCAGTTCTTC.

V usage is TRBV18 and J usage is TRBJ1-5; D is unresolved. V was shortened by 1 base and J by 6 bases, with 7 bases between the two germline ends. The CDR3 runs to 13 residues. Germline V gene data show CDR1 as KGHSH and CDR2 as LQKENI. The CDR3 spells CASSPQGGQPQHF. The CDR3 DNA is TGTGCCAGCTCACCACAGGGAGGTCAGCCCCAGCATTTT.

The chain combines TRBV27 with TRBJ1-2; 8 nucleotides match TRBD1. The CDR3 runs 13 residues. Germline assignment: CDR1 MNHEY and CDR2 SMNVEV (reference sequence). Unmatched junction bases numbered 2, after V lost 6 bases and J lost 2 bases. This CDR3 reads CASSRQGNYGYTF. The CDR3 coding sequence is TGTGCCAGCAGCAGACAGGGGAACTATGGCTACACCTTC.

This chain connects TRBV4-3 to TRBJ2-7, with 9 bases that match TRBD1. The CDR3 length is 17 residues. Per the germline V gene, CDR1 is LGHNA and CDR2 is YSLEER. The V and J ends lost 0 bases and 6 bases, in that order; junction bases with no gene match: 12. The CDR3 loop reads CASSQERWGQGGREQYF. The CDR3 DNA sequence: TGCGCCAGCAGCCAAGAGAGATGGGGACAGGGTGGACGCGAGCAGTACTTC.

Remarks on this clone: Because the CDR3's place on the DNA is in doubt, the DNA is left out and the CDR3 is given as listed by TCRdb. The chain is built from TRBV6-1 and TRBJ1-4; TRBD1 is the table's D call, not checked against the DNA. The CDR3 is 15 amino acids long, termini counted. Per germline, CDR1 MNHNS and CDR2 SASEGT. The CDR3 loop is CASILGLATNEKLFF.